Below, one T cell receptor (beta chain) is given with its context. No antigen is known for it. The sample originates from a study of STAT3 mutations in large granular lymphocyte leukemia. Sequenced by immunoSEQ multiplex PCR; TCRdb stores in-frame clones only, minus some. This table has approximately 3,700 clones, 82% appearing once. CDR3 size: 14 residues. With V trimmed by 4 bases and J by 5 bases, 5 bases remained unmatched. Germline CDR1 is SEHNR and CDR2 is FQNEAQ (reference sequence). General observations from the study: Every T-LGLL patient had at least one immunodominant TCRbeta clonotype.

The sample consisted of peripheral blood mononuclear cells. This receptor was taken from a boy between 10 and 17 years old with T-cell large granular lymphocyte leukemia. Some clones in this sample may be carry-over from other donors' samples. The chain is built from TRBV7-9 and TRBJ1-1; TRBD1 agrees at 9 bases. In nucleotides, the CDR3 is TGTGCCAGCAGCTACGGGACAGGGAAGACTGAAGCTTTCTTT. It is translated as CASSYGTGKTEAFF.